A selection of T cell receptor beta chains follows, all from one sample in a study of neoadjuvant nivolumab and ipilimumab in lung cancer. The assay was immunoSEQ multiplex PCR, and TCRdb's table has in-frame clones only and misses some. Seen here are approximately 30,000 clones, over 75% observed once, and the top ten hold roughly 4.5%. Sequenced material: peripheral blood, taken after neoadjuvant nivolumab, alone or with ipilimumab, at or shortly before surgery. The receptors stem from an adult with non-small cell lung cancer. CDR3s include the opening cysteine and the closing phenylalanine or tryptophan. Each record gives: CDR3 length, clone size, V gene, CDR3 protein. The size of a clone is reported for some rows only, either as once, few or many, or as a class for expanded clones.

>14|once|TRBV7-8
CASSHGDRHNEQFF
>15|-|TRBV18
CASSPQQGSPGEQYF
>15|-|TRBV7-2
CASSAQGAGNQPQHF
>15|-|TRBV11-2
CASSLGAGGNQPQHF
>15|-|TRBV18
CASSPPGTGSFGYTF
>18|-|TRBV27
CASSSPRPQGDSTYEQYF
>16|-|TRBV5-1
CASSLAPLAGTDTQYF
>13|-|TRBV6-5
CASRGTGVGEQYF
>15|-|TRBV5-1
CASSPGTANTGELFF
>14|-|TRBV5-1
CASTQGDNTDTQYF
>13|-|TRBV29-1
CSAGQGGRTEAFF
>14|-|TRBV19
CASRPGGAGTEAFF
>14|-|TRBV9
CASSVGAGANVLTF
>15|-|TRBV14
CASSRGTSGANEQFF
>14|-|TRBV6-5
CASSSRPGLGGYTF
>15|-|TRBV5-1
CASSLDLGQIYEQYF
>14|-|TRBV2
CASSEERGNSPLHF
>13|-|TRBV11-3
CASSFGRYNEQFF
>12|-|TRBV2
CASGKRPDTQYF
>16|-|TRBV5-5
CASSATQGNPNQPQHF
>13|-|TRBV7-8
CASYNRAGYGYTF
>17|-|TRBV18
CASSPPVWGPSTDTQYF
>12|-|TRBV10-2
CASSPGGETQYF
>11|-|TRBV6-6
CASRVQGTQYF
>14|-|TRBV6-5
CASSRTGFNQPQHF
>12|-|TRBV5-4
CASSLDDNEQFF
>14|-|TRBV5-4
CASSTKQGPSGYTF
>17|-|TRBV4-3
CASSQELTRTINYGYTF
>16|-|TRBV5-1
CASSLASGARGETQYF
>13|-|TRBV7-7
CASSLQMNTEAFF
>14|-|TRBV19
CASSSPGGVYEQYF
>16|once|TRBV10-3
CAISEIGSSIRSGYTF